This T cell receptor beta chain was sequenced in a study of blood T cell repertoires in COVID-19 (dated by TCRdb to 2019 to 2021). Looking at the study overall: Collaborator samples came from the United States, Italy and Spain and covered acute and convalescent phases of COVID-19. Nearly every sample came with metadata listing a de-identified subject ID, COVID-19 status, age in years and sex. Samples came from the ongoing ImmuneRACE study (first 160 participants) plus 1,254 subjects from 6 global collaborators. The repertoires were released in a freely available public database meant as a resource for research on the immune response to SARS-CoV-2. Where HLA class I and class II types were available, the types were taken from metadata supplied by the sample provider, not from assay-based typing. The prospective study material was composed of cDNA or gDNA derived from T cells, B-cell-depleted T cells, or PBMCs. Deeply sampled blood TCRbeta repertoires from subjects exposed to, actively infected with, or recovered from COVID-19 were included in the dataset.

Paper-wide results and their limitations: The amount of clinical and demographic metadata varied by source and participant and was provided uncurated.

For this clone: Its antigen target is currently unknown. Base qualities are missing; no much larger clone stands one base away.

Whole blood was collected in K2EDTA tubes by collaborating institutions according to the institutions' own protocols. Collaborator samples were shipped for TCRbeta analysis as frozen whole blood, isolated PBMCs, or DNA extracted from either sample type. Between the V and J ends, shortened by 6 bases and 7 bases respectively, the junction contains 9 bases. The CDR3 measures 11 amino acids from cysteine to phenylalanine. The sequence is cut down to CDR3 DNA, 33 bases in frame from base 1. CDR1 and CDR2, looked up from the germline V gene, are KGHSH and LQKENI. TCRbeta CDR3 regions were amplified from genomic DNA using the immunoSEQ Assay, a bias-controlled multiplex PCR. Per the source publication's procedure: Within the assay, amplification of reference gene primers was used to estimate how many nucleated cells each sample contained. To quantify the absolute abundance of each unique TCRbeta CDR3 rearrangement, sequence reads were collapsed and filtered. For each sample, productive Simpson clonality was calculated as the square root of Simpson's diversity index across productive rearrangements. Sourced from immuneACCESS, this table was stored by TCRdb with only in-frame sequences that have V and J called. A share of the clones is absent; for the studies checked, an unresolved V gene accounts for under half, and the remainder has no known explanation. Clone size and V and J calls were adopted from that table, with D and trimming inferred from the DNA. Recorded for this sample are approximately 250,000 clones; 80% to 85% of them occurred a single time. Of the sample, 4.2% is held by the ten largest clones.

This receptor was identified in a man in his sixties with acute or convalescent COVID-19. The sequenced sample was peripheral blood. The chain is made from TRBV18 and TRBJ1-2; the D gene assignment is ambiguous. The nucleotide sequence is given as TGTGCCAGCTCCGAGGGCGTTGGCTACACCTTC. Translated, this gives CASSEGVGYTF.